Below, 10 T cell receptor beta chains from the same sample are listed, as sequenced in a study of T cell responses to AZD1222 COVID-19 vaccine. Here immunoSEQ multiplex PCR was the method, and the copy in TCRdb shows in-frame clones only, minus some. The table lists roughly 140,000 clones, approximately 88% of them singletons, with under 2.5% in the top ten. The source material was peripheral blood, sampled on day 0 of AZD1222 vaccination. The source of these receptors is an adult in good health.

The V and J genes are TRBV7-6 and TRBJ2-3; D is unclear. Germline V lookup: CDR1 SGHVS, CDR2 FNYEAQ. This CDR3 is built from 17 residues. V was pared by 4 bases and J by 1 base, with 18 bases between. The CDR3 DNA reads as TGTGCCAGCAGCTCCGACTTGGCCCAAGAGGGCACAGATACGCAGTATTTT. It yields the protein CASSSDLAQEGTDTQYF.

This clone was seen only a few times. This chain links TRBV28 with TRBJ1-5; the D is unclear. V was trimmed by 7 bases and J by 0 bases, leaving 7 bases between them. Germline CDR1 MDHEN, CDR2 SYDVKM. The CDR3 spans 13 residues. In DNA, the CDR3 is TGTGCCAGCAAGAAGAATAGCAATCAGCCCCAGCATTTT. Protein: CASKKNSNQPQHF.

This chain links TRBV7-2 with TRBJ1-2; D gene uncertain. The CDR3 has 13 residues. The germline V gene has CDR1 SGHTA and CDR2 FQGNSA. V was cut by 2 bases and J by 8 bases, with 12 bases left in between. Here the CDR3 DNA reads TGTGCCAGCAGCTTAAAGGGCACAGTCGGCTACACCTTC. Amino acid sequence: CASSLKGTVGYTF.

The rearrangement links TRBV19 to TRBJ1-6, with D possibly being TRBD1 (6 bases). This CDR3 comprises 17 residues. Trimming took off 6 bases at V and 2 bases at J, with 17 bases between the two ends. Looked up from germline, CDR1 is LNHDA and CDR2 is SQIVND (reference sequence). Written as DNA, the CDR3 is TGTGCCAGTAGCAACCTTCTCCGGGACACCTATAATTCACCCCTCCACTTT. Translated: CASSNLLRDTYNSPLHF.

The chain has TRBV21-1 and TRBJ1-1; no DNA check was done on the table's D call, TRBD1. TRBV21-1 is marked as a pseudogene. CDR3 length: 15 residues. DNA of the CDR3: TGTCCCCAGGAAGAGACAGGGTGCATGAACACTGAAGCTTTCTTT. Protein: CPQEETGCMNTEAFF.

This chain joins TRBV3-1 (or the pseudogene TRBV3-2) and TRBJ1-2; TRBD1 matches 9 bases. This CDR3 contains 16 residues. Germline V CDR1 and CDR2: LGHDT, YNNKEL (reference sequence). Trimming at V came to 0 bases and at J to 4 bases, leaving 6 bases not matched to a gene. Here the CDR3 reads CASSQDGAQGAYGYTF. CDR3 DNA sequence: TGTGCCAGCAGCCAAGATGGGGCACAGGGGGCCTATGGCTACACCTTC.

The chain is built from TRBV19 and TRBJ2-1; D uncertain. This CDR3 has 14 amino acids. The V end was cut by 3 bases, the J end by 9 bases, with 15 bases between. The V gene's germline CDR1 is LNHDA and CDR2 SQIVND (reference sequence). This CDR3 reads CASSISPGGGEQFF. CDR3 DNA: TGTGCCAGTAGTATTTCCCCGGGTGGTGGTGAGCAGTTCTTC.

This sequence joins TRBV5-1 and TRBJ2-3, with 7 bases matching TRBD2. Germline values: CDR1 SGHRS, CDR2 YFSETQ. The CDR3 contains 14 residues. With V trimmed by 3 bases and J by 3 bases, 4 bases remained unmatched. The DNA for the CDR3 is TGCGCCAGCAGCTCCGGGACTATAACAGATACGCAGTATTTT. Its translation is CASSSGTITDTQYF.

This chain connects TRBV30 to TRBJ1-4, with D hard to call. V was cut by 3 bases and J by 4 bases, with 9 bases left in between. The CDR3 contains 13 residues. CDR1 GTSNPN and CDR2 SVGIG come from the germline V gene (reference sequence). This CDR3 reads CAWSGRSNEKLFF. CDR3 bases: TGTGCCTGGAGCGGACGGAGTAATGAAAAACTGTTTTTT. Complete variable domain (other parts from reference TRBV30 and TRBJ1-4): SQTIHQWPATLVQPVGSPLSLECTVEGTSNPNLYWYRQAAGRGLQLLFYSVGIGQISSEVPQNLSASRPQDRQFILSSKKLLLSDSGFYLCAWSGRSNEKLFFGSGTQLSVL.

The chain combines TRBV5-8 with TRBJ2-6, with D unresolved. Trimming shortened V by 3 bases and J by 0 bases, and 7 bases separated the two germline ends. There are 15 residues in the CDR3. Germline loops: CDR1 SGHTS, CDR2 YDEGEE. CDR3 region: CASSYPSSGANVLTF. The CDR3 DNA sequence: TGTGCCAGCAGCTACCCCAGCTCTGGGGCCAACGTCCTGACTTTC.